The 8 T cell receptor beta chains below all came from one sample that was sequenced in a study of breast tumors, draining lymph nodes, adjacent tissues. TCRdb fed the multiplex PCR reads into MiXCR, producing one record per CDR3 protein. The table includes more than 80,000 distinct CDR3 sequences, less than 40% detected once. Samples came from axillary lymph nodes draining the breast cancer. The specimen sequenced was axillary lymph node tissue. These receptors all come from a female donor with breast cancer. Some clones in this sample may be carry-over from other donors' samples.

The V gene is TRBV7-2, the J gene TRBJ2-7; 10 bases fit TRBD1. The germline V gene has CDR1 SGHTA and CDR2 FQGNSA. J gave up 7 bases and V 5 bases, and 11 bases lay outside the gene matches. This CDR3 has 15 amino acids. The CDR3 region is CASSQFGTGDREQYF. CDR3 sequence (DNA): TGTGCCAGCAGCCAATTCGGGACAGGGGATCGTGAGCAGTACTTC.

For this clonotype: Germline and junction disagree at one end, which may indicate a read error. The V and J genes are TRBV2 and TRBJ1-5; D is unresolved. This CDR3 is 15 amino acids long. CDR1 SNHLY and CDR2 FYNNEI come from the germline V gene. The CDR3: CAISETDGSNQPQHF. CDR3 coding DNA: TGTGCCATCAGTGAGACGGACGGGAGCAATCAGCCCCAGCATTTT.

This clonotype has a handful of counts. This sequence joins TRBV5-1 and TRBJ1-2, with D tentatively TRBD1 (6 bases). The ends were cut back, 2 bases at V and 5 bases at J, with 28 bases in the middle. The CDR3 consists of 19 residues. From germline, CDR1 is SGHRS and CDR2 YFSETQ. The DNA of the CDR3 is TGCGCCAGCAGCTTACGGACAGCCTCCTACGAGCAGGGATCGTATGGCTACACCTTC. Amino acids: CASSLRTASYEQGSYGYTF.

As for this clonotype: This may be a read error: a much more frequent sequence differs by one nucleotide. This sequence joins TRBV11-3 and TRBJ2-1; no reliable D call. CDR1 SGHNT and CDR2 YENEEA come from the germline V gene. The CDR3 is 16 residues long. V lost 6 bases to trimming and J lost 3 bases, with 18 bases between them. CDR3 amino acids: CASSLGKETNYNEQFF. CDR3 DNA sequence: TGTGCCAGCAGTCTAGGGAAGGAGACAAACTACAATGAGCAGTTCTTC.

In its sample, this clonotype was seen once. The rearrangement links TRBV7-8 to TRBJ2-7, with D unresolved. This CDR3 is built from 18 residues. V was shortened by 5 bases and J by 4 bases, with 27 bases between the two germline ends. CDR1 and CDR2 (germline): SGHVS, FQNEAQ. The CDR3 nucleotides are TGTGCCAGCAGCCTAACAGTGCTGACGGGCCAGCACCCTTACGAGCAGTACTTC. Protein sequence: CASSLTVLTGQHPYEQYF.

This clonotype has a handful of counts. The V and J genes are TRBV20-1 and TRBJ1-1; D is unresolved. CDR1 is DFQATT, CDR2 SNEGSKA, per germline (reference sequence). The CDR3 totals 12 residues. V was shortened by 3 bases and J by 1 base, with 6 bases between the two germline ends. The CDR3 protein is CSARVRNTEAFF. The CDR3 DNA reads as TGCAGTGCTAGGGTTCGGAACACTGAAGCTTTCTTT.

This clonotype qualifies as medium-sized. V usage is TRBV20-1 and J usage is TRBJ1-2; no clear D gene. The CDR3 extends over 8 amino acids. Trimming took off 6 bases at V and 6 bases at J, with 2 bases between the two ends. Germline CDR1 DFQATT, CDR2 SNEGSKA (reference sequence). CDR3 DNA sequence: TGCAGTGCCAATGGCTACACCTTC. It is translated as CSANGYTF.

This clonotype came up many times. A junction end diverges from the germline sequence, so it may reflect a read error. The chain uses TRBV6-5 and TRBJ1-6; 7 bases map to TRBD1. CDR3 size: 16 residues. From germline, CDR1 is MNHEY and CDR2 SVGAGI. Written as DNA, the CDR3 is TGTGCCAGCAGTCACTCGAGAGGGGGCATAGGTTCACCCCTCCACTTT. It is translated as CASSHSRGGIGSPLHF.